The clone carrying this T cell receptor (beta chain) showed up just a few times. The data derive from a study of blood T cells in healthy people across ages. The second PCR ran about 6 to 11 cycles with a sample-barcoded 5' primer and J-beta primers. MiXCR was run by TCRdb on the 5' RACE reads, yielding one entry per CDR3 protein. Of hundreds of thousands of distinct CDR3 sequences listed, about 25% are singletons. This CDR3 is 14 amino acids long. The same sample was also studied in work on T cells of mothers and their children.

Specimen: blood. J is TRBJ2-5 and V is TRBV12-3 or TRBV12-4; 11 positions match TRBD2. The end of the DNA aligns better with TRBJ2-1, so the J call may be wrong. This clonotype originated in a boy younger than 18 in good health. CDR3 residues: CASIPRGLADEQFF. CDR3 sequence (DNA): TGTGCCAGCATCCCAAGGGGACTAGCGGACGAGCAGTTCTTC.